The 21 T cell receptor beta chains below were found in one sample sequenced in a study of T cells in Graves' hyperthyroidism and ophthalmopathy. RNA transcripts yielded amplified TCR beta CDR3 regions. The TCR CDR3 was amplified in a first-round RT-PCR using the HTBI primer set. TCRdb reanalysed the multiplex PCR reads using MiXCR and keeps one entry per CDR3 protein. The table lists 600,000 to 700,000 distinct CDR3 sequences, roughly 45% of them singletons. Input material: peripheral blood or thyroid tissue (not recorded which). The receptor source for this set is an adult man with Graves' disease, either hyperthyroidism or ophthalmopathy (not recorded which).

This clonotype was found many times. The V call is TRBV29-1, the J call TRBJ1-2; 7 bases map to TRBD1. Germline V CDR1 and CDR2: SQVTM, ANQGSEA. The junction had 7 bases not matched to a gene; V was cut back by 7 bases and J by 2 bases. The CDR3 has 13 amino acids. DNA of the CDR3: TGCAGCGAAGAGACAGGGACCAACTATGGCTACACCTTC. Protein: CSEETGTNYGYTF.

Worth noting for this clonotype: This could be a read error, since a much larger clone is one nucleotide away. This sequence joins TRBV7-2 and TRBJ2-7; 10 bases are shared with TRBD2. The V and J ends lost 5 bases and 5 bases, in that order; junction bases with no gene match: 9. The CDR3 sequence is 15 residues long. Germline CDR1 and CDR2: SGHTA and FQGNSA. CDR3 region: CASSVGSGGTHEQYF. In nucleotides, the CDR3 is TGTGCCAGCAGCGTAGGTAGCGGGGGGACTCACGAGCAGTACTTC. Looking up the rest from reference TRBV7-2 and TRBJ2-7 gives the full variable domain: GAGVSQSPSNKVTEKGKDVELRCDPISGHTALYWYRQSLGQGLEFLIYFQGNSAPDKSGLPSDRFSAERTGGSVSTLTIQRTQQEDSAVYLCASSVGSGGTHEQYFGPGTRLTVT.

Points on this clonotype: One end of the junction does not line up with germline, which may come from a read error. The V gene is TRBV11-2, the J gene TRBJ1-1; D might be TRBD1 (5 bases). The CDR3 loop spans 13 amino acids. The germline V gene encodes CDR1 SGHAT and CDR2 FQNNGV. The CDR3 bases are TGTGCTAGCATTGTCAGGGTGAACACTGAAGCTTTCTTT. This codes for CASIVRVNTEAFF.

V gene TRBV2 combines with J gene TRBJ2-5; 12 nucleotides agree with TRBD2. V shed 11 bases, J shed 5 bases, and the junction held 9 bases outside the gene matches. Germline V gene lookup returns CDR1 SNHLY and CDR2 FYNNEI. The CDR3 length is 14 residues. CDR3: CAPRTSGMGETQYF. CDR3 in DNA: TGTGCCCCCCGGACTAGCGGGATGGGGGAGACCCAGTACTTC.

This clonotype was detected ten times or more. The CDR3 here is CSARDRGSGANVLTF. CDR3 DNA sequence: TGCAGTGCCAGGGACCGTGGCTCTGGGGCCAACGTCCTGACTTTC. The V and J genes are TRBV20-1 and TRBJ2-6; D may match TRBD1 or TRBD2 (5 bases each). Germline V lookup: CDR1 DFQATT, CDR2 SNEGSKA (reference sequence). The CDR3 covers 15 residues. Deletions cut 6 bases from V and 0 bases from J, with 12 bases between.

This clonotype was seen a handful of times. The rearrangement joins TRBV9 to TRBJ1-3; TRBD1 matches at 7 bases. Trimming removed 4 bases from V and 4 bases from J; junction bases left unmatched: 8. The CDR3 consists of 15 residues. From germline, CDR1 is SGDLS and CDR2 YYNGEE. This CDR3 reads CASSRQGHEGNTIYF. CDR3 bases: TGTGCCAGCAGCCGACAGGGCCATGAGGGAAACACCATATATTTT.

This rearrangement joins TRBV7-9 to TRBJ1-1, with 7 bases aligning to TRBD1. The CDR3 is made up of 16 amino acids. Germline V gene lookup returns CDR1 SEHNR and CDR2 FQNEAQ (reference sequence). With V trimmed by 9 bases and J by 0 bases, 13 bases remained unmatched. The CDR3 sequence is CASSWGQKFMNTEAFF. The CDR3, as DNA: TGTGCCAGTAGTTGGGGACAGAAGTTCATGAACACTGAAGCTTTCTTT.

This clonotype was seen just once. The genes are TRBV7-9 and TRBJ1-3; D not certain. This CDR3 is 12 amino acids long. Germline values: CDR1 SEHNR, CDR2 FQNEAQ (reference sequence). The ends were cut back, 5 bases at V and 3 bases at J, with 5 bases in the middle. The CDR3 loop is CASSPFGNTIYF. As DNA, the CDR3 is TGTGCCAGCAGCCCCTTTGGAAACACCATATATTTT.

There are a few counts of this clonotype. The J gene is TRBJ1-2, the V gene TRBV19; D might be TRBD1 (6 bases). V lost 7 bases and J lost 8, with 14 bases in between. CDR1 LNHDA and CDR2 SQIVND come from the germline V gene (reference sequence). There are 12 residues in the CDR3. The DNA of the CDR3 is TGTGCCAGTACCCTGGACAGAATAGGCTACACCTTC. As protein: CASTLDRIGYTF.

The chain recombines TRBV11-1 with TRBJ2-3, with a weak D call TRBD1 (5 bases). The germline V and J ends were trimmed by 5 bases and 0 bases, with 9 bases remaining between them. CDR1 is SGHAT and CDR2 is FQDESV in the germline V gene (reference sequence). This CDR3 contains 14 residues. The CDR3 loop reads CASSPTASTDTQYF. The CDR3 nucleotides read TGTGCCAGCAGCCCGACAGCCAGCACAGATACGCAGTATTTT.

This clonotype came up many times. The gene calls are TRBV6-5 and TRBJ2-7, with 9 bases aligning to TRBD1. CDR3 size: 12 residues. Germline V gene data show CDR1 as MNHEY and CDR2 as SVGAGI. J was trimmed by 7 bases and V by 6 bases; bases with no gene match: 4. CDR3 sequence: CASSRTGDEQYF. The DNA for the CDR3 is TGTGCCAGCAGCAGGACAGGGGATGAGCAGTACTTC.

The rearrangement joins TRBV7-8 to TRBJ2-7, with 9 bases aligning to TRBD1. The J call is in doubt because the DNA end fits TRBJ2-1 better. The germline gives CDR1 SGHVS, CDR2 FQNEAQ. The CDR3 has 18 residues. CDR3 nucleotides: TGTGCCAGCAGACTGGGACAGGGCTTAACTAGCACCTACAATGAGCAGTTCTTC. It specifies CASRLGQGLTSTYNEQFF.

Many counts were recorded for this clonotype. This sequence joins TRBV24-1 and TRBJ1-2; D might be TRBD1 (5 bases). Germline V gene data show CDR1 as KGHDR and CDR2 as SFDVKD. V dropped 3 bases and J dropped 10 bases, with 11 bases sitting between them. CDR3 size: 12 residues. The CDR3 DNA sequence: TGTGCCACCAGTGATCGAGGGGTCGACTACACCTTC. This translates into CATSDRGVDYTF.

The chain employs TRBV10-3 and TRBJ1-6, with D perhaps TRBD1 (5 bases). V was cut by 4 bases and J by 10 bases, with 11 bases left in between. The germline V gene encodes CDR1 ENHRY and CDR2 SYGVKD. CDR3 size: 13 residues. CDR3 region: CAISGTGESPLHF. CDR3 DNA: TGTGCCATCAGTGGCACGGGGGAATCACCCCTCCACTTT.

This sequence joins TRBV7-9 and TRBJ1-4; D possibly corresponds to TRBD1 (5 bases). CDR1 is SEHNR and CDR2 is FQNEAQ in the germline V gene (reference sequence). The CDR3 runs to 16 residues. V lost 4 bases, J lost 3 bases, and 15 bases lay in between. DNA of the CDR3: TGTGCCAGCAGCTCCCCGCCGGGGGTCCCTAATGAAAAACTGTTTTTT. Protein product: CASSSPPGVPNEKLFF.

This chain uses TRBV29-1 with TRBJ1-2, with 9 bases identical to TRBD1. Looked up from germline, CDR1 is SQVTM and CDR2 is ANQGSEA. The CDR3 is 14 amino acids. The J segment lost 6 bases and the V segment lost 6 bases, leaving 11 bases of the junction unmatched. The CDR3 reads CSVASGTGSNGYTF. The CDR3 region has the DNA TGCAGCGTAGCTTCCGGGACAGGGTCTAATGGCTACACCTTC.

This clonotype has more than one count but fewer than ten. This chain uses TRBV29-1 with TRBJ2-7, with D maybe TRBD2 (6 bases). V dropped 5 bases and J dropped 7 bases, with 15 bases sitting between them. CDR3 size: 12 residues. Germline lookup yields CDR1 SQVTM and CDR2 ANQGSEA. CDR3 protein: CSVFGGVGEQYF. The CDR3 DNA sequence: TGCAGCGTTTTCGGAGGGGTGGGGGAGCAGTACTTC.

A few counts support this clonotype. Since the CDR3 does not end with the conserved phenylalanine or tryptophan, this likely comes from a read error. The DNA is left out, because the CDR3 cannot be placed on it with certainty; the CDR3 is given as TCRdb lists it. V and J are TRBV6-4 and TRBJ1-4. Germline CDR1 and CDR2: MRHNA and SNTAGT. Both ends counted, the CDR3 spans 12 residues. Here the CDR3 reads CASSDSTRVQLS.

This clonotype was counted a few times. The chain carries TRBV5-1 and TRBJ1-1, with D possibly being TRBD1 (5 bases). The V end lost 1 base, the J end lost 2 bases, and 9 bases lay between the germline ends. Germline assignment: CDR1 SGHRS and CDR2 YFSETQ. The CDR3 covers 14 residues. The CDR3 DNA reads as TGCGCCAGCAGCTTGCTATGGGGCAACACTGAAGCTTTCTTT. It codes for CASSLLWGNTEAFF.

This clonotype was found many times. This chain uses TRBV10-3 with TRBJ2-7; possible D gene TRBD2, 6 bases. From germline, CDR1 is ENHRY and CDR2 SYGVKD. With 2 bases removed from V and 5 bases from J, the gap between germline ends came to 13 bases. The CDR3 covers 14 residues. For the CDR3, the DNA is TGTGCCATCAGTGAGGCGGGGTCGGAGGACGAGCAGTACTTC. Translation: CAISEAGSEDEQYF.

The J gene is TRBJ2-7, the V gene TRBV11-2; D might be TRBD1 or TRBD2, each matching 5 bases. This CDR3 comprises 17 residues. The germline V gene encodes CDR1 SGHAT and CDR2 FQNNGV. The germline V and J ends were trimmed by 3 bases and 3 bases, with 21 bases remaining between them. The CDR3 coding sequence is TGTGCCAGCAGCTTGAGGGGTGACTCCCGGGGTTTCTACGAGCAGTACTTC. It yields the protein CASSLRGDSRGFYEQYF.